This T cell receptor (beta chain) was obtained from a study of blood T cell repertoires in COVID-19. Overall study context: From T cells, B-cell-depleted T cells, or PBMCs came the material, which was cDNA or gDNA.

The CDR3 covers 14 residues. The germline gives CDR1 KGHSH, CDR2 LQKENI. With V trimmed by 4 bases and J by 10 bases, 6 bases remained unmatched. Repertoires were generated with immunoSEQ multiplex PCR, while TCRdb's copy carries only in-frame clones and drops some. The profile shows some 450,000 clones, about 91% of them singletons. Sequencing was carried out using peripheral blood. The clonotype comes from a woman aged 45 to 65 with COVID-19, enrolled during active disease. V and J are TRBV18 and TRBJ1-6; TRBD1 matches 8 bases. The CDR3: CASSQGQGESPLHF. The CDR3 DNA sequence: TGTGCCAGCTCACAAGGACAGGGAGAATCACCCCTCCACTTT. Based on the CDR3 plus reference TRBV18 and TRBJ1-6, the full variable domain is NAGVMQNPRHLVRRRGQEARLRCSPMKGHSHVYWYRQLPEEGLKFMVYLQKENIIDESGMPKERFSAEFPKEGPSILRIQQVVRGDSAAYFCASSQGQGESPLHFGNGTRLTVT.